This T cell receptor (beta chain) was identified in a study of identical twins. This clonotype was seen only a few times. CDR1 MNHNY and CDR2 SVGAGI come from the germline V gene (reference sequence). The CDR3 covers 13 residues. Between the trimmed V and J ends, which lost 4 bases and 1 base, there was a span of 4 bases. TCRdb called the 5' RACE reads again in MiXCR, with one record for every CDR3 protein. Counted here are under 300,000 distinct CDR3 sequences, 11% to 15% occurring once; the ten biggest clones make up 7% to 9%. This TCR came from a woman aged 18 to 35 in good health. V usage is TRBV6-6 and J usage is TRBJ2-2; no definite D call. Sample: memory (CD45RO+) T cells sorted from blood. CDR3 DNA: TGTGCCAGCAGTTTTGGGAACACCGGGGAGCTGTTTTTT. Protein: CASSFGNTGELFF.